Below are 9 T cell receptor beta chains sequenced from a single sample in a study of blood T cells in healthy people across ages. Primers used in a second PCR of about 6 to 11 cycles were a sample-barcoded 5' primer and a J-beta primer mix. Each CDR3 protein gets one entry after TCRdb re-called the 5' RACE reads with MiXCR. The table has roughly 700,000 distinct CDR3 sequences, around 25% seen once. These records were also assigned to another study, of T cells of mothers and their children.

Sequenced input: blood. Receptors were obtained from a boy between 10 and 17 years old in good health.

V gene TRBV4-1 combines with J gene TRBJ1-5; D is possibly TRBD1 (6 bases). Germline assignment: CDR1 MGHRA and CDR2 YSYEKL. V gave up 1 base and J gave up 8 bases, with 15 bases separating them. This CDR3 is built from 15 residues. The CDR3 DNA follows: TGCGCCAGCAGCCAAGTCCCCGGAGGGGGGGAGCCCCAGCATTTT. As protein: CASSQVPGGGEPQHF.

The chain carries TRBV19 and TRBJ2-1, with TRBD1 identical over 8 bases. The germline V gene has CDR1 LNHDA and CDR2 SQIVND (reference sequence). The CDR3 runs 15 residues. The V segment lost 3 bases and the J segment 5 bases; nucleotides outside the gene matches: 6. The CDR3 reads CASSITETGDNEQFF. CDR3 bases: TGTGCCAGTAGTATTACTGAGACAGGGGACAATGAGCAGTTCTTC.

The chain is built from TRBV7-2 and TRBJ2-7, with TRBD2 matching over 10 bases. The V segment lost 5 bases and the J segment 1 base; nucleotides outside the gene matches: 5. Germline lookup yields CDR1 SGHTA and CDR2 FQGNSA. This CDR3 is 15 amino acids long. The CDR3 is CASSVTSGDSYEQYF. The DNA for the CDR3 is TGTGCCAGCAGCGTTACTAGCGGGGATTCCTACGAGCAGTACTTC.

V and J are TRBV4-1 and TRBJ1-2; a weak D match, TRBD1 (6 bases). CDR3 length: 14 residues. CDR1 and CDR2 from the germline V gene are MGHRA and YSYEKL. V was clipped by 4 bases and J by 2 bases, with 11 bases between them. The CDR3 coding sequence is TGCGCCAGCAGCCGTGCAGGGGCCAACTATGGCTACACCTTC. It yields the protein CASSRAGANYGYTF.

The rearrangement uses TRBV6-6 and TRBJ1-5; perhaps TRBD1 as D (6 bases). V lost 2 bases, J lost 7 bases, and 9 bases lay in between. The germline V gene has CDR1 MNHNY and CDR2 SVGAGI (reference sequence). The CDR3 spans 13 residues. The CDR3 reads CASSYGGRQPQHF. DNA of the CDR3: TGTGCCAGCAGTTACGGGGGGCGGCAGCCCCAGCATTTT.

This clonotype was observed a few times. The chain combines TRBV7-9 with TRBJ2-1; 9 bases line up with TRBD2. The trim removed 5 bases at V and 7 bases at J, leaving 12 bases unmatched. CDR1 and CDR2 from the germline V gene are SEHNR and FQNEAQ (reference sequence). The CDR3 extends over 16 amino acids. CDR3 coding DNA: TGTGCCAGCAGCCACGGGGCGGGAGGGCCTCGTAATGAGCAGTTCTTC. This codes for CASSHGAGGPRNEQFF.

Turning to this clonotype: The junction shows a germline mismatch at one end, possibly a read error. The chain has TRBV20-1 and TRBJ2-5, with D uncertain. The CDR3 totals 13 residues. Per the germline V gene, CDR1 is DFQATT and CDR2 is SNEGSKA (reference sequence). The CDR3 nucleotides read TGCAGTGCTCGAGAACTGTACCAAGAGACCCAGTACTTC. Translation: CSARELYQETQYF.

As for this clonotype: Sequence at one end of the junction differs from germline and may be a read error. The genes are TRBV6-2 or TRBV6-3 and TRBJ2-7, with 7 bases matching TRBD2. Germline CDR1 and CDR2: MNHEY and SVGEGT. The CDR3 covers 12 residues. The CDR3: CARSGTVYEQYF. CDR3 in DNA: TGTGCCCGCAGCGGGACGGTCTACGAGCAGTACTTC.

The chain is built from TRBV7-8 and TRBJ2-1; D tentatively reads TRBD1 or TRBD2 (5 bases each). V was shortened by 5 bases and J by 11 bases, with 10 bases between the two germline ends. The CDR3 extends over 11 amino acids. Germline V gene lookup returns CDR1 SGHVS and CDR2 FQNEAQ. DNA for the CDR3: TGTGCCAGCAGCCCGCCGGGACAGCAGTTCTTC. It specifies CASSPPGQQFF.